One sample yielded the 5 T cell receptor beta chains listed below, sequenced in a study of blood T cell repertoires in COVID-19. Only in-frame clones appear in the TCRdb table, and some are missing; sequencing was by immunoSEQ multiplex PCR. The profile shows approximately 91,000 clones, 70% to 90% of them singletons. Sequenced input: peripheral blood. All receptors derive from a man between 70 and 80 years old with acute or convalescent COVID-19.

V and J are TRBV5-4 and TRBJ1-3; 8 bases fit TRBD1. V was pared by 4 bases and J by 4 bases, with 16 bases of the junction left unmatched. This CDR3 comprises 18 residues. Germline values: CDR1 SGHNT, CDR2 YYREEE (reference sequence). CDR3 bases: TGTGCCAGCAGCAGGGGAGGGGCGTCGACAGGGGCCGGAAACACCATATATTTT. Amino acid sequence: CASSRGGASTGAGNTIYF.

This chain uses TRBV6-5 with TRBJ1-2; a possible D gene is TRBD1 (6 bases). Trimming shortened V by 5 bases and J by 2 bases, and 6 bases separated the two germline ends. The CDR3 runs to 12 residues. Germline lookup yields CDR1 MNHEY and CDR2 SVGAGI. The CDR3 sequence: CASSQGNYGYTF. CDR3 nucleotide sequence: TGTGCCAGCAGTCAGGGGAACTATGGCTACACCTTC.

This chain links TRBV28 with TRBJ2-7, with a possible D match to TRBD2 (6 bases). V was shortened by 5 bases and J by 0 bases, with 17 bases between the two germline ends. The CDR3 runs 16 residues. CDR1 is MDHEN, CDR2 SYDVKM, per germline. CDR3 nucleotides: TGTGCCAGCAGTCCCCCAAGAGGGAGGAGCTCCTACGAGCAGTACGTC. Translating it yields CASSPPRGRSSYEQYV.

The chain has TRBV11-3 and TRBJ1-4; 7 bases line up with TRBD1. The CDR3 contains 15 residues. Per the germline V gene, CDR1 is SGHNT and CDR2 is YENEEA. Germline trimming cut 5 bases from V and 5 bases from J; bases unmatched to any gene: 8. The DNA for the CDR3 is TGTGCCAGCAGCCTCCGACAGGGCTCCAATGAAAAACTGTTTTTT. It yields the protein CASSLRQGSNEKLFF.

This chain joins TRBV18 and TRBJ1-2, with TRBD1 matching 8 bases. Germline CDR1 and CDR2: KGHSH and LQKENI. The trim removed 1 base at V and 4 bases at J, leaving 8 bases unmatched. The CDR3 spans 16 residues. CDR3 protein: CASSPLGQGGGYGYTF. The CDR3 nucleotides are TGTGCCAGCTCACCACTCGGACAGGGCGGAGGCTATGGCTACACCTTC.